This TCR beta chain was found in a study of blood T cell repertoires in COVID-19. Overall study context: Samples came from the United States, Italy and Spain, spanning acute and convalescent COVID-19. The cDNA or gDNA used as material had been derived from T cells, B-cell-depleted T cells, or PBMCs.

This CDR3 contains 15 residues. Looked up from germline, CDR1 is SGDLS and CDR2 is YYNGEE. V was trimmed by 3 bases and J by 4 bases, leaving 14 bases between them. Followed longitudinally, the Seattle patients had been enrolled during active infection. Methods used by the authors: Nucleated cell number was recorded as an estimate derived from reference gene primer amplification. Assay used: immunoSEQ multiplex PCR; TCRdb lists only in-frame clones, some missing. From that table come the V and J calls and clone size; the DNA was used to work out D and trimming. Seen here are about 390,000 clones, more than 70% observed once, and the top ten hold approximately 2.5%.

The source material was peripheral blood. The TCR was taken from an older woman with COVID-19, enrolled during active disease. V usage is TRBV9 and J usage is TRBJ1-3, with D hard to call. The CDR3 bases are TGTGCCAGCAGCGCCCGGAGGGAGTCCGGAAACACCATATATTTT. This translates into CASSARRESGNTIYF.